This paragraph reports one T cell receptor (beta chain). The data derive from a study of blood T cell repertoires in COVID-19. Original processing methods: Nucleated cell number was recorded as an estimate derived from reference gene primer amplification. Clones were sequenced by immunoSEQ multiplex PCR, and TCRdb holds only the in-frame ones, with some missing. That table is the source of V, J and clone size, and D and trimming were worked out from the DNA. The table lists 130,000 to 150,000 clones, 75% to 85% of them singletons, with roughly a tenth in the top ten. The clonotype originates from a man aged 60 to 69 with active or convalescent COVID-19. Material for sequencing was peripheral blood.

The DNA for the CDR3 is TGTGCCAGCAGCCAAGGCGGGATCGGTGCAGATACGCAGTATTTT. Protein sequence: CASSQGGIGADTQYF. V is TRBV14 and J is TRBJ2-3; D might be TRBD2 (6 bases). CDR1 SGHDN and CDR2 FVKESK come from the germline V gene. With 1 base removed from V and 4 bases from J, the gap between germline ends came to 12 bases. The CDR3 covers 15 residues. The whole variable domain, remainder taken from reference TRBV14 and TRBJ2-3, is EAGVTQFPSHSVIEKGQTVTLRCDPISGHDNLYWYRRVMGKEIKFLLHFVKESKQDESGMPNNRFLAERTGGTYSTLKVQPAELEDSGVYFCASSQGGIGADTQYFGPGTRLTVL.